Shown below are 2 T cell receptor beta chains from a single sample sequenced in a study of blood T cell repertoires in COVID-19. This table comes from immunoSEQ multiplex PCR, and its TCRdb copy is limited to in-frame clones, with some not included. The top ten clones hold 11% of a sample with 75,000 to 90,000 clones, around four fifths of them seen once. Sequencing was carried out using peripheral blood. These receptors were taken from a human donor in a cohort sampled during active COVID-19.

This clone was found a few times. This chain connects TRBV9 to TRBJ2-1, with 8 bases matching TRBD2. This CDR3 contains 16 residues. The germline CDR1 and CDR2 sequences are SGDLS and YYNGEE. V gave up 3 bases and J gave up 2 bases; unmatched junction bases: 7. This CDR3 reads CASSDTAGAAYNEQFF. The CDR3 DNA reads as TGTGCCAGCAGCGACACAGCGGGAGCTGCCTACAATGAGCAGTTCTTC.

The chain has TRBV7-3 and TRBJ2-2; TRBD2 agrees at 9 bases. J gave up 2 bases and V 5 bases, and 6 bases lay outside the gene matches. CDR1 is SGHTA and CDR2 is FQGTGA in the germline V gene. This CDR3 contains 16 residues. As DNA, the CDR3 is TGTGCCAGCAGCCCAGCGGGAGGAAGCAACACCGGGGAGCTGTTTTTT. Translating it yields CASSPAGGSNTGELFF.